This T cell receptor beta chain comes out of a study of cytomegalovirus exposure and HLA in healthy donors. Study observations and caveats: Cytomegalovirus-associated status was assigned to approximately 160 TCR beta chains.

CDR1 is KGHSH, CDR2 LQKENI, per germline. V lost 4 bases, J lost 6 bases, and 12 bases lay in between. The CDR3 covers 13 residues. Researchers ran the PCR with 60 Vbeta and 13 Jbeta primers. Some clones are missing from TCRdb's copy, which holds only in-frame ones; the method was immunoSEQ multiplex PCR. Of approximately 240,000 clones in the sample, 82% were seen once. A word on this clone: The antigen remains undetermined.

The TCR originated in a woman aged 40 to 50 in good health and CMV-seronegative. The gene calls are TRBV18 and TRBJ1-1; D gene uncertain. Sample: PBMCs. The CDR3 nucleotides read TGTGCCAGCTCACTTGCAGCGGGCGCTGAAGCTTTCTTT. Protein product: CASSLAAGAEAFF. Looking up the rest from reference TRBV18 and TRBJ1-1 gives the full variable domain: NAGVMQNPRHLVRRRGQEARLRCSPMKGHSHVYWYRQLPEEGLKFMVYLQKENIIDESGMPKERFSAEFPKEGPSILRIQQVVRGDSAAYFCASSLAAGAEAFFGQGTRLTVV.